The clone carrying this T cell receptor beta chain has only a few counts. The sample comes from a study of naive and memory T cell subsets. This CDR3 region has 14 residues. CDR1 is DFQATT, CDR2 SNEGSKA, per germline (reference sequence). V shed 0 bases and J shed 4 bases, with 10 bases lying between them. Alpha and beta libraries were amplified separately from the second PCR onward. Four subsets defined by CD45RA and CD27 were sorted after CD3, CD4, CD8 and live/dead staining. An equimolar mix of two oligonucleotides served as the beta constant-region primer for TRBC1 and TRBC2. A 12-nucleotide UMI and the SP2 primer were added to the cDNA 3' end by oligonucleotide ligation. Four rounds of PCR amplified the ligated cDNA using nested alpha and beta constant-region primers plus SP2. TCRdb redid the calling of the UMI-ligation and nested PCR reads with MiXCR, one entry per CDR3 protein. The sample records about 85,000 distinct CDR3 sequences, less than 15% being singletons.

The chain has TRBV20-1 and TRBJ2-1; no clear D gene. The receptor comes from a human donor in good health. Sequenced: central memory CD4+ T cells from blood. This chain's CDR3 is CSAREAMGYNEQFF. The CDR3 DNA reads TGCAGTGCTAGAGAAGCGATGGGGTACAATGAGCAGTTCTTC.